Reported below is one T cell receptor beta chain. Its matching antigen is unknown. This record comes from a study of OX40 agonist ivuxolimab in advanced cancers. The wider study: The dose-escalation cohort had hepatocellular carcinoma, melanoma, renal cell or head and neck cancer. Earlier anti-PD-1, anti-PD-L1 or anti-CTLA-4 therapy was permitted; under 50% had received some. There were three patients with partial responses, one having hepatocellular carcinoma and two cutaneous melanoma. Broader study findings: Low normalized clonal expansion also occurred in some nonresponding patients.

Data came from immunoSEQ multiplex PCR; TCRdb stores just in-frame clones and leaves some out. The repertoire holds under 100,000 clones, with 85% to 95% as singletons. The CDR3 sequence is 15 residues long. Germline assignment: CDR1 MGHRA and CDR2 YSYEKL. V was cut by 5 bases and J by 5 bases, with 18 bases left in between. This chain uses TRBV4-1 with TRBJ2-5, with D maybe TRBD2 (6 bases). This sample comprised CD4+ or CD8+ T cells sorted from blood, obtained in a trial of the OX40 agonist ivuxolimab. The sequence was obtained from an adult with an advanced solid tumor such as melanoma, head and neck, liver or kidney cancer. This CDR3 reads CASSTPPGGDETQYF. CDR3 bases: TGCGCCAGCAGCACGCCACCCGGGGGAGATGAGACCCAGTACTTC.